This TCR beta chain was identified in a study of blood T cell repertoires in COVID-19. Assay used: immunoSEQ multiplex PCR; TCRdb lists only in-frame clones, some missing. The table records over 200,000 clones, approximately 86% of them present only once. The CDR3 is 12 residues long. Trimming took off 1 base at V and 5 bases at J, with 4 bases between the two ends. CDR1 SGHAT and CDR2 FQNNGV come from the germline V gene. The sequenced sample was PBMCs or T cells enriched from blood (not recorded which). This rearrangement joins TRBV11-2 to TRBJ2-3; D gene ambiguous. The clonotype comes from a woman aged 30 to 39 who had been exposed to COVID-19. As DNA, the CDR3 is TGTGCCAGCAGCTTAGTACAAGATACGCAGTATTTT. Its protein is CASSLVQDTQYF.